Below, 18 T cell receptor beta chains from the same sample are listed, as sequenced in a study of blood T cells in healthy people across ages. It was with a sample-barcoded 5' primer and a J-beta primer mix that a second PCR of about 7 to 12 cycles was run. TCRdb re-called the 5' RACE reads with MiXCR, one entry per CDR3 protein. The sample holds around 2 million distinct CDR3 sequences, around 42% seen once. Sequenced input: blood. Receptors were obtained from a human donor in good health.

The chain employs TRBV15 and TRBJ2-5; no reliable D call. The V end was cut by 4 bases, the J end by 5 bases, with 8 bases between. Germline lookup yields CDR1 LNHNV and CDR2 YYDKDF (reference sequence). The CDR3 covers 12 residues. The CDR3 protein is CATSNLGETQYF. CDR3 nucleotide sequence: TGTGCCACCAGCAATCTAGGGGAGACCCAGTACTTC.

This sequence joins TRBV5-4 and TRBJ2-5; weak D call: TRBD2 (6 bases). CDR1 is SGHNT, CDR2 YYREEE, per germline (reference sequence). The CDR3 contains 16 residues. Trimming cost V 4 bases and J 4 bases, with 20 bases left between them. The CDR3 region is CASSPSWPQEGETQYF. In nucleotides, the CDR3 is TGTGCCAGCAGCCCCTCGTGGCCTCAGGAGGGAGAGACCCAGTACTTC. The full variable domain, with the rest looked up from reference TRBV5-4 and TRBJ2-5, is ETGVTQSPTHLIKTRGQQVTLRCSSQSGHNTVSWYQQALGQGPQFIFQYYREEENGRGNFPPRFSGLQFPNYSSELNVNALELDDSALYLCASSPSWPQEGETQYFGPGTRLLVL.

In this sample, this clonotype turned up a few times. The chain has TRBV3-1 and TRBJ2-5, with D possibly being TRBD2 (6 bases). Per germline, CDR1 LGHDT and CDR2 YNNKEL (reference sequence). The germline V and J ends were trimmed by 4 bases and 2 bases, with 20 bases remaining between them. This CDR3 comprises 17 residues. The CDR3 region is CASSPESADYQQETQYF. CDR3 sequence (DNA): TGTGCCAGCAGCCCGGAATCGGCGGACTATCAACAAGAGACCCAGTACTTC.

The chain links TRBV12-3 or TRBV12-4 to TRBJ2-1, with 10 bases identical to TRBD2. There are 15 residues in the CDR3. Trimming at V came to 6 bases and at J to 7 bases, leaving 9 bases not matched to a gene. CDR3 in DNA: TGTGCCAGCAGGGGAAGCGGGGGGGCGAGGAATGAGCAGTTCTTC. Protein sequence: CASRGSGGARNEQFF.

This chain links TRBV12-3 or TRBV12-4 with TRBJ2-4; no clear D. The CDR3 is made up of 14 amino acids. The V and J ends lost 4 bases and 5 bases respectively, with 12 bases between them. This CDR3 is CASSWEHGQNIQYF. The CDR3, as DNA: TGTGCCAGCAGTTGGGAACACGGGCAAAACATTCAGTACTTC.

Only a few counts were recorded for this clonotype. This chain links TRBV6-2 or TRBV6-3 with TRBJ1-5; no clear D. V was shortened by 2 bases and J by 1 base, with 9 bases between the two germline ends. Germline loops: CDR1 MNHEY, CDR2 SVGEGT. This CDR3 has 15 residues. CDR3 residues: CASSYEGLSNQPQHF. CDR3 DNA: TGTGCCAGCAGTTACGAGGGTTTAAGCAATCAGCCCCAGCATTTT.

The gene calls are TRBV6-5 and TRBJ1-2, with 11 bases lining up with TRBD1. Germline-derived CDR1 and CDR2 are MNHEY and SVGAGI. The CDR3 consists of 16 residues. The junction had 12 bases not matched to a gene; V was cut back by 5 bases and J by 7 bases. The CDR3 loop is CASSRDRGTGGLGYTF. CDR3 nucleotides: TGTGCCAGCAGTCGGGACAGGGGGACGGGCGGACTTGGCTACACCTTC.

This clonotype showed up many times. V usage is TRBV9 and J usage is TRBJ1-2; D ambiguous. Trimming took off 0 bases at V and 0 bases at J, with 6 bases between the two ends. The CDR3 runs to 14 residues. CDR1 and CDR2 (germline): SGDLS, YYNGEE. The CDR3 loop is CASSVGGTNYGYTF. In nucleotides, the CDR3 is TGTGCCAGCAGCGTAGGCGGGACTAACTATGGCTACACCTTC.

The V call is TRBV30, the J call TRBJ2-7; TRBD1 agrees at 7 bases. The V gene end was trimmed by 1 base and the J gene end by 8 bases; junction bases not matched to a gene: 14. CDR1 GTSNPN and CDR2 SVGIG come from the germline V gene (reference sequence). This CDR3 region has 15 residues. The CDR3 sequence is CAWSATQGRFGKQYF. Here the CDR3 DNA reads TGTGCCTGGAGTGCAACACAGGGGCGGTTCGGAAAGCAGTACTTC. Full variable domain (remainder filled in from reference TRBV30 and TRBJ2-7): SQTIHQWPATLVQPVGSPLSLECTVEGTSNPNLYWYRQAAGRGLQLLFYSVGIGQISSEVPQNLSASRPQDRQFILSSKKLLLSDSGFYLCAWSATQGRFGKQYFGPGTRLTVT.

The rearrangement uses TRBV7-3 and TRBJ2-2; D remains ambiguous. Trimming shortened V by 4 bases and J by 6 bases, and 15 bases separated the two germline ends. CDR1 and CDR2 (germline): SGHTA, FQGTGA. This CDR3 is 15 amino acids long. CDR3 DNA: TGTGCCAGCAGCTCATCTGACGCAAACGCCGGGGAGCTGTTTTTT. Protein: CASSSSDANAGELFF.

This clonotype was seen a few times. The chain uses TRBV9 and TRBJ1-1; D gene uncertain. The V gene's germline CDR1 is SGDLS and CDR2 YYNGEE. With 0 bases removed from V and 4 bases from J, the gap between germline ends came to 7 bases. This CDR3 is 13 amino acids long. The DNA of the CDR3 is TGTGCCAGCAGCGTAGTTCAAGGCACTGAAGCTTTCTTT. Translating it yields CASSVVQGTEAFF.

The chain carries TRBV10-3 and TRBJ2-7, with 10 bases fitting TRBD1. This CDR3 has 13 amino acids. With 6 bases clipped from V and 4 bases from J, the junction kept 3 bases outside the gene matches. Germline CDR1 ENHRY, CDR2 SYGVKD. CDR3 DNA: TGTGCCATCAGGGGGGACAGGGGATACGAGCAGTACTTC. It encodes CAIRGDRGYEQYF.

The chain joins TRBV10-3 to TRBJ2-3; 10 bases are shared with TRBD2. Germline CDR1 ENHRY, CDR2 SYGVKD. There are 16 residues in the CDR3. The junction had 7 bases not matched to a gene; V was cut back by 7 bases and J by 0 bases. CDR3 protein: CAIKISGGSSTDTQYF. The CDR3 coding sequence is TGTGCCATCAAAATTAGCGGGGGGTCTAGCACAGATACGCAGTATTTT.

This chain uses TRBV7-2 with TRBJ1-5, with 8 bases fitting TRBD1. In germline, CDR1 is SGHTA, CDR2 FQGNSA. The CDR3 runs 15 residues. The V and J ends lost 6 bases and 7 bases, in that order; junction bases with no gene match: 11. CDR3 sequence reads: CASSLDRDAWQPQHF. The DNA of the CDR3 is TGTGCCAGCAGTTTGGACAGGGACGCTTGGCAGCCCCAGCATTTT.

The chain recombines TRBV4-2 with TRBJ2-5; tentative D call: TRBD2 (6 bases). The CDR3 has 17 residues. Between the trimmed V and J ends, which lost 1 base and 0 bases, there was a span of 15 bases. Germline V gene lookup returns CDR1 LGHNA and CDR2 YNFKEQ. CDR3: CASSQAAGGAYQETQYF. CDR3 DNA: TGTGCCAGCAGCCAAGCGGCGGGCGGGGCGTACCAAGAGACCCAGTACTTC.

This clonotype appeared a few times. The chain carries TRBV5-1 and TRBJ2-1; TRBD1 aligns across 12 bases. Trimming at V came to 0 bases and at J to 8 bases, leaving 6 bases not matched to a gene. The CDR3 runs 16 residues. Germline V gene data show CDR1 as SGHRS and CDR2 as YFSETQ. CDR3 protein: CASSLVVGTGGDEQFF. The DNA for the CDR3 is TGCGCCAGCAGCTTGGTAGTAGGGACAGGGGGCGATGAGCAGTTCTTC.

The chain links TRBV4-3 to TRBJ2-5; D is possibly TRBD2 (5 bases). Germline loops: CDR1 LGHNA, CDR2 YSLEER. Trimming took off 4 bases at V and 3 bases at J, with 15 bases between the two ends. The CDR3 has 15 amino acids. The CDR3 DNA is TGCGCCAGCAGCCCCTGGGTGGGAGCGGAAGAGACCCAGTACTTC. It specifies CASSPWVGAEETQYF.

The sample holds a few counts of this clonotype. J is TRBJ2-1 and V is TRBV6-5; D is tentatively TRBD1 or TRBD2 (5 bases each). Per the germline V gene, CDR1 is MNHEY and CDR2 is SVGAGI. V lost 0 bases and J lost 0, with 12 bases in between. The CDR3 length is 17 residues. The CDR3 is CASSYSDGAYSYNEQFF. In nucleotides, the CDR3 is TGTGCCAGCAGTTACTCCGACGGGGCTTACTCCTACAATGAGCAGTTCTTC.